This TCR beta chain was identified during a study of Ad26.COV2.S vaccination and SARS-CoV-2 variants. Study-wide background: Dosing was one shot or two shots 56 days apart.

Study results and limitations: Participants given vaccine showed non-spike TCR breadth similar to that of placebo recipients. Greater spike-specific TCR breadth was seen in vaccine recipients than in placebo recipients.

Specified treatment: around 19 received Ad26.COV2.S at low or high dose, single or two shots; a few received placebo; per-sample allocation not given. Specimens were obtained on day 63 following the first vaccine or placebo injection. The CDR3 extends over 12 amino acids. Losses at the gene ends were 6 bases for V and 12 bases for J; bases not matched to a gene: 6. Germline V lookup: CDR1 SGHTA, CDR2 FQGNSA. About this clone: Its specificity is unknown.

TCRdb's table, derived via immunoSEQ multiplex PCR, lists solely in-frame clones and lacks some. This table holds about 400,000 clones, 75% to 90% found once. The chain is built from TRBV7-2 and TRBJ1-5; 9 bases map to TRBD1. The source was peripheral blood, collected in a trial of Ad26.COV2.S vaccine versus placebo. This sequence originates from a person between 18 and 60 years old who received the Ad26.COV2.S COVID-19 vaccine or a placebo. CDR3 in amino acids: CASSYGQGLQHF. The CDR3 nucleotides are TGTGCCAGCAGTTATGGACAGGGGCTCCAGCATTTT.